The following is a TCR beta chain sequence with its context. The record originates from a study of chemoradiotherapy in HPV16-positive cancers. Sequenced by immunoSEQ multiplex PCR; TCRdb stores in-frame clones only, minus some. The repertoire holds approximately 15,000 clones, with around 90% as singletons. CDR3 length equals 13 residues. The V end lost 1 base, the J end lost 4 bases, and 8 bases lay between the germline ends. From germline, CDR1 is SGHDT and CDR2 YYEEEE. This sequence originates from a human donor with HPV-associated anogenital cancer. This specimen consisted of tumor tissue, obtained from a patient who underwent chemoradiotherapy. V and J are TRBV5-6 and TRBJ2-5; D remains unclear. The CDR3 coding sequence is TGTGCCAGCAGCTTGCAGGTAGGAGAGACCCAGTACTTC. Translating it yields CASSLQVGETQYF.